This paragraph reports one T cell receptor (beta chain). The record originates from a study of T cell changes during pregnancy in multiple sclerosis. The method was immunoSEQ multiplex PCR; TCRdb's version includes in-frame clones alone and lacks a portion of them. The sample shows approximately 58,000 clones, roughly 90% of them seen only once. This sample comprised peripheral blood, obtained in the second trimester of pregnancy. This TCR was recovered from a female donor in good health, enrolled as a control in a pregnancy study.

The CDR3 protein is CASSFGGHSEKLFF. In DNA, the CDR3 is TGTGCCAGCAGCTTCGGAGGGCACAGTGAAAAACTGTTTTTT. The V gene is TRBV7-2, the J gene TRBJ1-4, with D unresolved. Trimming left V 3 bases short and J 7 bases short, with 12 bases between. The germline CDR1 and CDR2 sequences are SGHTA and FQGNSA. CDR3 size: 14 residues.